The 31 T cell receptor beta chains presented below share a single source sample, sequenced in a study of T cell repertoires in cytomegalovirus infection. TCRdb fed the reads into MiXCR, producing one record per CDR3 protein. The sample contains a few hundred thousand distinct CDR3 sequences, about an eighth of which appear only once. Sequencing input: PBMCs. Every receptor here comes from a human donor in good health (CMV status not recorded). Some clones in this sample may be carry-over from other donors' samples.

This clonotype was counted ten times or more. This chain links TRBV7-2 with TRBJ2-5; 10 bases fit TRBD2. The CDR3 length is 15 residues. From germline, CDR1 is SGHTA and CDR2 FQGNSA. V dropped 4 bases and J dropped 3; count of bases not matched to a gene: 5. In DNA form, the CDR3 reads TGTGCCAGCAGCTCTAAAGCGGGAGGGAAAGAGACCCAGTACTTC. Its translation: CASSSKAGGKETQYF.

The table lists this clonotype with many counts. This chain connects TRBV7-6 to TRBJ2-2; D ambiguous. V was pared by 1 base and J by 5 bases, with 14 bases between. CDR1 SGHVS and CDR2 FNYEAQ come from the germline V gene. The CDR3 consists of 16 residues. CDR3 DNA: TGTGCCAGCAGCTTAGGCACTCAAGACGGAACCGGGGAGCTGTTTTTT. Its protein is CASSLGTQDGTGELFF.

Many counts were recorded for this clonotype. The chain recombines TRBV15 with TRBJ2-2, with D perhaps TRBD2 (6 bases). Trimming cost V 5 bases and J 2 bases, with 15 bases left between them. This CDR3 contains 16 residues. CDR1 LNHNV and CDR2 YYDKDF come from the germline V gene (reference sequence). CDR3 sequence (DNA): TGTGCCACCAGCGTGGGTGGAGGGGCCAACACCGGGGAGCTGTTTTTT. It yields the protein CATSVGGGANTGELFF.

This clonotype was counted at least ten times. V is TRBV7-3 and J is TRBJ2-1, with TRBD1 matching 11 bases. Germline-derived CDR1 and CDR2 are SGHTA and FQGTGA. V was pared by 5 bases and J by 7 bases, with 13 bases of the junction left unmatched. CDR3 length equals 17 residues. CDR3 loop: CASSPNPGTGGRNEQFF. The CDR3 coding sequence is TGTGCCAGCAGCCCAAATCCCGGGACAGGGGGTCGTAATGAGCAGTTCTTC. Full variable domain (remainder filled in from reference TRBV7-3 and TRBJ2-1): GAGVSQTPSNKVTEKGKYVELRCDPISGHTALYWYRQSLGQGPEFLIYFQGTGAADDSGLPNDRFFAVRPEGSVSTLKIQRTERGDSAVYLCASSPNPGTGGRNEQFFGPGTRLTVL.

This clonotype has just a few counts. This chain connects TRBV29-1 to TRBJ2-1, with D perhaps assigned TRBD1 or TRBD2 (6 bases each). V was clipped by 3 bases and J by 0 bases, with 12 bases between them. Germline lookup yields CDR1 SQVTM and CDR2 ANQGSEA. CDR3 length: 15 residues. The CDR3 sequence is CSVEGGPSSYNEQFF. CDR3 nucleotide sequence: TGCAGCGTTGAGGGGGGCCCGAGCTCCTACAATGAGCAGTTCTTC.

A few counts support this clonotype. This sequence joins TRBV5-4 and TRBJ2-1, with 13 bases fitting TRBD2. With 4 bases clipped from V and 0 bases from J, the junction kept 4 bases outside the gene matches. Germline V lookup: CDR1 SGHNT, CDR2 YYREEE (reference sequence). The CDR3 spans 17 residues. The CDR3 region is CASSKTSGRSSYNEQFF. Written as DNA, the CDR3 is TGTGCCAGCAGCAAGACTAGCGGGAGGAGCTCCTACAATGAGCAGTTCTTC.

This clonotype has more than one count but fewer than ten. The genes are TRBV12-3 or TRBV12-4 and TRBJ1-5; the D is unclear. The CDR3 covers 11 residues. V lost 10 bases and J lost 2, with 6 bases in between. The CDR3 sequence is CATGGNQPQHF. The CDR3 DNA sequence: TGTGCCACTGGGGGCAATCAGCCCCAGCATTTT.

The rearrangement links TRBV20-1 to TRBJ2-3; 11 bases align to TRBD2. This CDR3 is 14 amino acids long. CDR1 is DFQATT, CDR2 SNEGSKA, per germline (reference sequence). V gave up 5 bases and J gave up 5 bases; unmatched junction bases: 6. This CDR3 is CSAPLAGVVDTQYF. The CDR3 region has the DNA TGCAGTGCTCCACTAGCGGGAGTGGTAGATACGCAGTATTTT.

This clonotype came up a few times. CDR3 DNA sequence: TGCAGTGCGCCCCCCAGCGGAGGGGTGGCCACAGATACGCAGTATTTT. The encoded protein is CSAPPSGGVATDTQYF. The genes are TRBV20-1 and TRBJ2-3; tentatively, D is TRBD2 (6 bases). Germline V lookup: CDR1 DFQATT, CDR2 SNEGSKA (reference sequence). The V and J ends lost 6 bases and 2 bases respectively, with 21 bases between them. This CDR3 has 16 residues.

This clonotype was picked up many times. The gene calls are TRBV11-2 and TRBJ1-1; D is unresolved. This CDR3 has 13 amino acids. V was shortened by 5 bases and J by 7 bases, with 14 bases between the two germline ends. CDR1 is SGHAT, CDR2 FQNNGV, per germline. The CDR3 region is CASSRGSNYEAFF. The CDR3 DNA follows: TGTGCCAGCAGCCGAGGCAGTAACTATGAAGCTTTCTTT.

The chain has TRBV6-8 and TRBJ2-1; 7 bases align to TRBD2. Germline V lookup: CDR1 MNHGY, CDR2 SAAAGT. V dropped 4 bases and J dropped 7; count of bases not matched to a gene: 13. The CDR3 covers 16 residues. The chain's CDR3 is CASSLGGALFSNEQFF. CDR3 DNA sequence: TGTGCCAGCAGTTTGGGAGGGGCTCTCTTTTCGAATGAGCAGTTCTTC.

The chain has TRBV19 and TRBJ1-2; unclear D gene. V was trimmed by 3 bases and J by 6 bases, leaving 11 bases between them. The CDR3 covers 13 residues. CDR1 LNHDA and CDR2 SQIVND come from the germline V gene (reference sequence). The CDR3 bases are TGTGCCAGTAGTATTCGGCAGGACCATGGCTACACCTTC. It codes for CASSIRQDHGYTF.

This clonotype was seen ten or more times. The chain uses TRBV7-2 and TRBJ1-1; D remains ambiguous. CDR1 is SGHTA and CDR2 is FQGNSA in the germline V gene. The CDR3 sequence is 13 residues long. The V end was cut by 8 bases, the J end by 5 bases, with 15 bases between. CDR3 in amino acids: CASSPGRVTEAFF. The DNA for the CDR3 is TGTGCCAGCTCTCCGGGGAGGGTAACTGAAGCTTTCTTT.

The sample holds many counts of this clonotype. The rearrangement uses TRBV7-2 and TRBJ2-7; D possibly corresponds to TRBD1 (7 bases). CDR1 SGHTA and CDR2 FQGNSA come from the germline V gene. Trimming shortened V by 5 bases and J by 5 bases, and 19 bases separated the two germline ends. This CDR3 spans 15 amino acids. This chain's CDR3 is CASSQRGRGVNEQYF. CDR3 bases: TGTGCCAGCAGCCAGAGGGGCAGGGGGGTCAACGAGCAGTACTTC. Full variable domain (remainder filled in from reference TRBV7-2 and TRBJ2-7): GAGVSQSPSNKVTEKGKDVELRCDPISGHTALYWYRQSLGQGLEFLIYFQGNSAPDKSGLPSDRFSAERTGGSVSTLTIQRTQQEDSAVYLCASSQRGRGVNEQYFGPGTRLTVT.

This clonotype was seen a handful of times. This chain joins TRBV2 and TRBJ1-2; tentative D call: TRBD1 (6 bases). The CDR3 loop spans 14 amino acids. Germline CDR1 SNHLY, CDR2 FYNNEI. Trimming took 3 bases from V and 4 from J, leaving 12 bases between them. CDR3 amino acids: CASSDDRGPYGYTF. In DNA, the CDR3 is TGTGCCAGCAGTGACGATCGGGGGCCCTATGGCTACACCTTC.

The CDR3 spells CASSSSGVRGPHGYTF. The CDR3 region has the DNA TGTGCCAGCAGCTCCTCGGGAGTAAGGGGCCCGCACGGCTACACCTTC. V and J are TRBV11-1 and TRBJ1-2; weak D call: TRBD1 (5 bases). This CDR3 has 16 residues. Trimming shortened V by 4 bases and J by 8 bases, and 23 bases separated the two germline ends. The germline gives CDR1 SGHAT, CDR2 FQDESV (reference sequence).

This clonotype was counted between two and nine times. The J gene is TRBJ2-7, the V gene TRBV6-5; D tentatively fits TRBD1 or TRBD2 (5 bases each). The germline CDR1 and CDR2 sequences are MNHEY and SVGAGI. V gave up 3 bases and J gave up 2 bases, with 11 bases separating them. The CDR3 has 14 amino acids. The CDR3: CASSYRGRTYEQYF. The CDR3 region has the DNA TGTGCCAGCAGTTATCGGGGCAGAACCTACGAGCAGTACTTC.

This clonotype has only a few counts. The genes are TRBV20-1 and TRBJ1-5; 10 bases fit TRBD1. In germline, CDR1 is DFQATT, CDR2 SNEGSKA (reference sequence). CDR3 length: 13 residues. After removal of 5 bases from V and 4 bases from J, the junction contained 2 bases not matched to a gene. CDR3 nucleotides: TGCAGTGCTCGGACAGGGGGGAATCAGCCCCAGCATTTT. This sequence encodes CSARTGGNQPQHF.

This clonotype was counted ten times or more. The chain is built from TRBV12-3 or TRBV12-4 and TRBJ2-7; D tentatively fits TRBD1 or TRBD2 (6 bases each). The CDR3 runs to 14 residues. Trimming took 2 bases from V and 2 from J, leaving 10 bases between them. The CDR3 protein is CASSLRGTPYEQYF. CDR3 bases: TGTGCCAGCAGTTTACGCGGGACACCCTACGAGCAGTACTTC.

V usage is TRBV7-6 and J usage is TRBJ1-1; a weak D match, TRBD1 (5 bases). This CDR3 spans 13 amino acids. CDR1 is SGHVS, CDR2 FNYEAQ, per germline. Trimming cost V 11 bases and J 5 bases, with 18 bases left between them. The CDR3 spells CAVHPDWGTEAFF. In DNA, the CDR3 is TGTGCCGTCCATCCGGACTGGGGGACTGAAGCTTTCTTT.

CDR3 bases: TGTGCCAGCTTACCGATAGCGGGAGGACGCACAGATACGCAGTATTTT. It translates to CASLPIAGGRTDTQYF. The chain joins TRBV28 to TRBJ2-3; TRBD2 matches 10 bases. The CDR3 extends over 16 amino acids. CDR1 and CDR2 from the germline V gene are MDHEN and SYDVKM. J lost 1 base, V lost 8 bases, and 9 bases had no gene match.

This clonotype was recorded a few times. The chain recombines TRBV19 with TRBJ1-5; D unresolved. From germline, CDR1 is LNHDA and CDR2 SQIVND (reference sequence). This CDR3 has 14 residues. V gave up 3 bases and J gave up 3 bases, with 9 bases separating them. CDR3 sequence (DNA): TGTGCCAGTAGTATTGGGGAGAACAATCAGCCCCAGCATTTT. It specifies CASSIGENNQPQHF.

This clonotype was observed at least ten times. The CDR3 sequence: CASSSQGATEAFF. CDR3 DNA: TGTGCCAGCAGCTCACAGGGGGCCACTGAAGCTTTCTTT. The chain employs TRBV7-2 and TRBJ1-1, with TRBD1 matching over 9 bases. Trimming took 4 bases from V and 4 from J; bases not matched to a gene: 1. Germline V gene sequence: CDR1 SGHTA, CDR2 FQGNSA. The CDR3 runs to 13 residues.

The chain uses TRBV5-1 and TRBJ2-7, with a tentative D call TRBD1 (5 bases). The CDR3 runs 16 residues. V was clipped by 0 bases and J by 5 bases, with 18 bases between them. Per the germline V gene, CDR1 is SGHRS and CDR2 is YFSETQ. The chain's CDR3 is CASSLVGAGLNHEQYF. The CDR3 DNA sequence: TGCGCCAGCAGCTTGGTAGGGGCAGGGCTTAACCACGAGCAGTACTTC.

This clonotype was observed at least ten times. The chain joins TRBV11-2 to TRBJ1-4; 7 bases are shared with TRBD1. Per the germline V gene, CDR1 is SGHAT and CDR2 is FQNNGV. J was trimmed by 0 bases and V by 1 base; bases with no gene match: 2. The CDR3 has 16 amino acids. The CDR3 nucleotides are TGTGCCAGCAGCTTAGGGGGGACAGCAACTAATGAAAAACTGTTTTTT. The encoded protein is CASSLGGTATNEKLFF.

This clonotype was found many times. The chain joins TRBV5-4 to TRBJ2-5; D unclear. CDR1 is SGHNT and CDR2 is YYREEE in the germline V gene (reference sequence). Trimming stripped 2 bases from V and 3 bases from J, with 5 bases between. This CDR3 is 12 amino acids long. The CDR3 DNA reads TGTGCCAGCAGCTTAGTGGAAGAGACCCAGTACTTC. The encoded protein is CASSLVEETQYF.

This clonotype occurred many times. The J gene is TRBJ2-7, the V gene TRBV4-2, with 7 bases fitting TRBD2. This CDR3 spans 16 amino acids. Per the germline V gene, CDR1 is LGHNA and CDR2 is YNFKEQ. V lost 4 bases and J lost 0; bases outside the gene matches: 9. The CDR3 reads CASSPEEGGISYEQYF. CDR3 coding DNA: TGTGCCAGCAGCCCCGAGGAGGGAGGGATCTCCTACGAGCAGTACTTC.

The rearrangement joins TRBV7-9 to TRBJ2-7; a possible D gene is TRBD1 (6 bases). Germline V gives CDR1 SEHNR, CDR2 FQNEAQ (reference sequence). CDR3 length: 17 residues. The V end was cut by 4 bases, the J end by 0 bases, with 19 bases between. The CDR3 DNA reads TGTGCCAGCAGCTCCGCCCCCGACAGGCCGAGCTCCTACGAGCAGTACTTC. As protein: CASSSAPDRPSSYEQYF.

The V and J genes are TRBV6-1 and TRBJ2-7; 8 nucleotides agree with TRBD1. Germline CDR1 is MNHNS and CDR2 is SASEGT. V dropped 6 bases and J dropped 3; count of bases not matched to a gene: 10. This CDR3 has 15 amino acids. CDR3 sequence: CASRTSGRGLYEQYF. The DNA for the CDR3 is TGTGCCAGCAGGACCTCGGGCAGGGGGCTCTACGAGCAGTACTTC.

The rearrangement links TRBV5-4 to TRBJ1-1; TRBD1 is a possible D gene (6 bases). V lost 6 bases, J lost 5 bases, and 17 bases lay in between. From germline, CDR1 is SGHNT and CDR2 YYREEE (reference sequence). CDR3 length equals 14 residues. CDR3 amino acids: CASTAFGGLTEAFF. For the CDR3, the DNA is TGTGCCAGCACCGCCTTTGGGGGCTTAACTGAAGCTTTCTTT. The full variable domain, rest sourced from reference TRBV5-4 and TRBJ1-1, is ETGVTQSPTHLIKTRGQQVTLRCSSQSGHNTVSWYQQALGQGPQFIFQYYREEENGRGNFPPRFSGLQFPNYSSELNVNALELDDSALYLCASTAFGGLTEAFFGQGTRLTVV.

Regarding this clonotype: Sequence at one end of the junction differs from germline and may be a read error. The chain is built from TRBV7-2 and TRBJ2-7; tentative D call: TRBD2 (7 bases). Germline-derived CDR1 and CDR2 are SGHTA and FQGNSA. The CDR3 is 18 residues long. The CDR3 spells CASSLREGGGGSGYEQYF. CDR3 DNA: TGCGCCAGCAGCTTAAGGGAAGGGGGGGGGGGCTCTGGCTACGAGCAGTACTTC.